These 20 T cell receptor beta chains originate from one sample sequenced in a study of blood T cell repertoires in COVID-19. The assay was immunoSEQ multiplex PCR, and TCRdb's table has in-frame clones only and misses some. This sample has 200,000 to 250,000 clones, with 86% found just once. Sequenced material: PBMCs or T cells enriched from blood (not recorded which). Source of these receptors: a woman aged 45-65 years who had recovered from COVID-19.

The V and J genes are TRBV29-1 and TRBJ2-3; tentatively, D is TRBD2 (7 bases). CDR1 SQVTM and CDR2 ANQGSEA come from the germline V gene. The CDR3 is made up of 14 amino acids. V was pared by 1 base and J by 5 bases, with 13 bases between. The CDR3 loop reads CSVEVGGGGDTQYF. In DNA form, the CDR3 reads TGCAGCGTTGAAGTAGGGGGAGGGGGAGATACGCAGTATTTT.

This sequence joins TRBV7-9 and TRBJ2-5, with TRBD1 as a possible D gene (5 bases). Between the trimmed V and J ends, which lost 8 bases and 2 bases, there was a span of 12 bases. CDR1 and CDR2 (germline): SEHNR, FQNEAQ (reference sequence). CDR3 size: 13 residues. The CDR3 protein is CASQGGYQETQYF. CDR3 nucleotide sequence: TGTGCCAGCCAGGGCGGATATCAAGAGACCCAGTACTTC.

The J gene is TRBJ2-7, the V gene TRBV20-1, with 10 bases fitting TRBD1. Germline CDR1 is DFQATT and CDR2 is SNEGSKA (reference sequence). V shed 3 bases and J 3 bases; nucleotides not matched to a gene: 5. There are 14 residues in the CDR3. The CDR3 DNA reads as TGCAGTGCTAGTAGGGACAGGGGATACTACGAGCAGTACTTC. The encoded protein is CSASRDRGYYEQYF.

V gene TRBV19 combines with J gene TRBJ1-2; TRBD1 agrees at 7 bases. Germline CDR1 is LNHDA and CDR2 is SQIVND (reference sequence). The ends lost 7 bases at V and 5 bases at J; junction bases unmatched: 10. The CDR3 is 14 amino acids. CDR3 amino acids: CASKKSRGNYGYTF. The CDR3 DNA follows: TGTGCCAGTAAAAAGAGCAGGGGGAATTATGGCTACACCTTC.

The CDR3 here is CATSETSGKTYEQYF. CDR3 in DNA: TGTGCCACCAGTGAAACTTCAGGGAAAACCTACGAGCAGTACTTC. The gene calls are TRBV24-1 and TRBJ2-7, with D possibly being TRBD1 (5 bases). In germline, CDR1 is KGHDR, CDR2 SFDVKD. Trimming left V 4 bases short and J 2 bases short, with 14 bases between. The CDR3 totals 15 residues.

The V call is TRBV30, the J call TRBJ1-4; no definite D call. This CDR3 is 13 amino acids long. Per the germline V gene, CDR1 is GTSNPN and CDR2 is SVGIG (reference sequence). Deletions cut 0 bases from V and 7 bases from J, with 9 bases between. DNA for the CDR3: TGTGCCTGGAGTGTTGGAGGACTTGAAAAACTGTTTTTT. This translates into CAWSVGGLEKLFF.

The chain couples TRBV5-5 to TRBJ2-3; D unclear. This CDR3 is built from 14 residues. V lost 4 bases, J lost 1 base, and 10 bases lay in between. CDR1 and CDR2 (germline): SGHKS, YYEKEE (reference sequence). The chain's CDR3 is CASSPRRGTDTQYF. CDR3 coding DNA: TGTGCCAGCAGCCCACGCCGGGGCACAGATACGCAGTATTTT.

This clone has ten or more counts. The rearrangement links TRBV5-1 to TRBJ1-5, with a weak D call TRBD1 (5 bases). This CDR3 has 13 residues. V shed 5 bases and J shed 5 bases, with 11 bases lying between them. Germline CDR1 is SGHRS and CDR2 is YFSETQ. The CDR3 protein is CASSIEGDQPQHF. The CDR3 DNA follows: TGCGCCAGCAGTATCGAAGGGGATCAGCCCCAGCATTTT.

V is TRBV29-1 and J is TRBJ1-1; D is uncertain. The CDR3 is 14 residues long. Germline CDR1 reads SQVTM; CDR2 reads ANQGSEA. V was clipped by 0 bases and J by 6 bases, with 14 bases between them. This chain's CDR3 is CSVEDPGKKAEAFF. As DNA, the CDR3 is TGCAGCGTTGAAGACCCCGGGAAGAAGGCTGAAGCTTTCTTT. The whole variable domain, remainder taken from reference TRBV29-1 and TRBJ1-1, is SAVISQKPSRDICQRGTSLTIQCQVDSQVTMMFWYRQQPGQSLTLIATANQGSEATYESGFVIDKFPISRPNLTFSTLTVSNMSPEDSSIYLCSVEDPGKKAEAFFGQGTRLTVV.

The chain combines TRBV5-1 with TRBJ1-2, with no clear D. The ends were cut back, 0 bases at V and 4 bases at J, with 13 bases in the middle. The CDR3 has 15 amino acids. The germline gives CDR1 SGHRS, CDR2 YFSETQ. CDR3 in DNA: TGCGCCAGCAGCTTGGGGGCAGCTACTGGCTATGGCTACACCTTC. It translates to CASSLGAATGYGYTF.

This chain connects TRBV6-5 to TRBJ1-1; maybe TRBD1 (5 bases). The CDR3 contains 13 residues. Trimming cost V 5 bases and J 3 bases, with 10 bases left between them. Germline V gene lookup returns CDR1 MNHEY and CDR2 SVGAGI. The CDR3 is CASSRGGDTEAFF. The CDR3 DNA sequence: TGTGCCAGCAGTAGGGGAGGGGACACTGAAGCTTTCTTT.

CDR3 bases: TGTGCCAGCAGCTTTCTGGGGGCATACTATGGCTACACCTTC. It yields the protein CASSFLGAYYGYTF. This rearrangement joins TRBV7-9 to TRBJ1-2; possibly TRBD1 for D (6 bases). Germline V gene data show CDR1 as SEHNR and CDR2 as FQNEAQ (reference sequence). The CDR3 is 14 amino acids. The V end lost 3 bases, the J end lost 3 bases, and 11 bases lay between the germline ends.

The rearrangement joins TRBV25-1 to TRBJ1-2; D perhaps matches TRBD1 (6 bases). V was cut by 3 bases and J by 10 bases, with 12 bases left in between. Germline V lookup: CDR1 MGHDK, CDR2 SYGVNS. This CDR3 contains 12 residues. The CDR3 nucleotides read TGTGCCAGCAGTGATTTTAACAGGGACTACACCTTC. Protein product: CASSDFNRDYTF.

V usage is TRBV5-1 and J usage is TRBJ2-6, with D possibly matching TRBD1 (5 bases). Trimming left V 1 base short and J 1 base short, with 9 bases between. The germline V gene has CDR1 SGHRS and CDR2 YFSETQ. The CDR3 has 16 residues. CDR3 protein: CASSLPTGSGANVLTF. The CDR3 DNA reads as TGCGCCAGCAGCTTGCCCACAGGATCTGGGGCCAACGTCCTGACTTTC.

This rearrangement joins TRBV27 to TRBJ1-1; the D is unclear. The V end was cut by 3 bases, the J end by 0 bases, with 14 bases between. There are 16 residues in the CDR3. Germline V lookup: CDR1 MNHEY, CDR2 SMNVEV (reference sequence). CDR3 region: CASSFQPRRLNTEAFF. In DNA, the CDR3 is TGTGCCAGCAGTTTCCAACCGAGGAGGCTGAACACTGAAGCTTTCTTT.

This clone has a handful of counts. The CDR3 sequence: CASSQDHKYQPQHF. CDR3 bases: TGCGCCAGCAGCCAAGATCACAAATATCAGCCCCAGCATTTT. V usage is TRBV4-3 and J usage is TRBJ1-5; D is uncertain. CDR1 LGHNA and CDR2 YSLEER come from the germline V gene. CDR3 length equals 14 residues. Trimming left V 0 bases short and J 5 bases short, with 8 bases between.

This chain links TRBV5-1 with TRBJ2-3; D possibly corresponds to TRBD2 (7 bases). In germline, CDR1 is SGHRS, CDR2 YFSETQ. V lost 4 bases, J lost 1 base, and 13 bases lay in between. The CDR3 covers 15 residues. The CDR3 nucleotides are TGCGCCAGCAGCACGGAGGGGGGGCGCACAGATACGCAGTATTTT. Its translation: CASSTEGGRTDTQYF.

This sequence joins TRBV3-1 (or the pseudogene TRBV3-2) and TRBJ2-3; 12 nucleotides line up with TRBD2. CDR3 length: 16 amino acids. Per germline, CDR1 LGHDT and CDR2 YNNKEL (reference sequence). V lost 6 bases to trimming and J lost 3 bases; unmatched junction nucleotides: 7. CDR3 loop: CASRPLLAGGTDTQYF. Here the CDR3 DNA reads TGTGCCAGCAGACCTCTTCTAGCGGGGGGGACAGATACGCAGTATTTT.

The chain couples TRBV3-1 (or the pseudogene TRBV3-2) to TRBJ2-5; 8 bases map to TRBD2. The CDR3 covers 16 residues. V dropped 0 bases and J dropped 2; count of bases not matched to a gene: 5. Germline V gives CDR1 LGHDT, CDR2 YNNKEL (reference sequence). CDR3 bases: TGTGCCAGCAGCCAAGAGCTAGCGGGTCGACAAGAGACCCAGTACTTC. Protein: CASSQELAGRQETQYF.

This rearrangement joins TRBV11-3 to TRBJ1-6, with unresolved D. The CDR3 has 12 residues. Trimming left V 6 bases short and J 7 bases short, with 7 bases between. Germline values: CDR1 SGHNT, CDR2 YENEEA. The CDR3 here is CASSLTNSPLHF. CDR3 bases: TGTGCCAGCAGTCTCACAAATTCACCCCTCCACTTT.